This T cell receptor (beta chain) emerged from a study of blood T cells in healthy people across ages. Broader study findings: Unsorted PBMC input precluded a conclusive naive versus antigen-experienced comparison. Among T cells, TCR beta diversity per million cells dropped roughly linearly as age rose.

This CDR3 is built from 16 residues. The germline gives CDR1 MNHNY, CDR2 SVGAGI (reference sequence). Comment on this clonotype: The antigen remains unidentified.

A second roughly 6 to 12 cycle PCR used barcoded and J-beta primers. TCRdb reanalysed the 5' RACE reads using MiXCR and keeps one entry per CDR3 protein. The sample comprises about 1.4 million distinct CDR3 sequences, around 59% of which are singletons, and about 6.7% rests with the top ten. This sequence was found in a man aged 18 to 29 in good health. Sequences were obtained from blood. The chain links TRBV6-6 to TRBJ2-4, with 7 positions matching TRBD1. The DNA end is more similar to TRBJ2-7, so the J call may be wrong. CDR3 coding DNA: TGTGCCAGCAGTTACTCTAGAGGGGGCGACGGGTACGAGCAGTACTTC. Protein product: CASSYSRGGDGYEQYF.